A single sample is the source of the 27 T cell receptor beta chains below, sequenced in a study of T cells after somatic rescue of genetic block. The data were produced by immunoSEQ multiplex PCR, yet TCRdb's version contains in-frame clones alone and is incomplete. The table has around 70,000 clones, 85% to 95% seen once. The sample taken for sequencing was peripheral blood mononuclear cells (PBMCs). The receptors were sampled from a man aged 35 to 55.

The rearrangement uses TRBV7-2 and TRBJ2-1; perhaps TRBD2 as D (6 bases). Trimming shortened V by 5 bases and J by 4 bases, and 15 bases separated the two germline ends. Germline CDR1 is SGHTA and CDR2 is FQGNSA. The CDR3 totals 15 residues. CDR3 in amino acids: CASSPQASAYNEQFF. The DNA for the CDR3 is TGTGCCAGCAGCCCACAGGCTAGCGCATACAATGAGCAGTTCTTC.

As regards this clone: One end of the junction fails to match germline, which may point to a read error. The V gene is TRBV5-4, the J gene TRBJ2-1; tentative D call: TRBD1 (5 bases). From germline, CDR1 is SGHNT and CDR2 YYREEE (reference sequence). This CDR3 comprises 11 residues. The CDR3: CASSFGAERFF. The CDR3 region has the DNA TGTGCCAGCAGCTTTGGGGCGGAGCGGTTCTTC.

This clone was seen a handful of times. V gene TRBV7-9 combines with J gene TRBJ1-5; 7 nucleotides match TRBD1. CDR1 SEHNR and CDR2 FQNEAQ come from the germline V gene (reference sequence). This CDR3 is built from 15 residues. The V segment lost 1 base and the J segment 7 bases; nucleotides outside the gene matches: 7. The CDR3 loop is CASSLGDRVGQPQHF. The CDR3 DNA reads as TGTGCCAGCAGCTTAGGAGACAGGGTAGGGCAGCCCCAGCATTTT.

This rearrangement joins TRBV7-9 to TRBJ2-3; D tentatively fits TRBD1 or TRBD2 (5 bases each). CDR1 is SEHNR and CDR2 is FQNEAQ in the germline V gene (reference sequence). The germline V and J ends were trimmed by 5 bases and 8 bases, with 11 bases remaining between them. This CDR3 region has 12 residues. This CDR3 reads CASSPEGPTQYF. The CDR3 DNA reads TGTGCCAGCAGCCCAGAGGGGCCTACGCAGTATTTT.

The chain is built from TRBV5-4 and TRBJ1-1; the match to TRBD1 covers 8 bases. This CDR3 region has 14 residues. The ends lost 3 bases at V and 5 bases at J; junction bases unmatched: 6. Germline loops: CDR1 SGHNT, CDR2 YYREEE (reference sequence). In DNA form, the CDR3 reads TGTGCCAGCAGCTCCTCCAGGGGGCAGACTGAAGCTTTCTTT. Protein sequence: CASSSSRGQTEAFF.

The rearrangement uses TRBV27 and TRBJ1-4; TRBD1 might be the D (5 bases). The length of the CDR3 is 16 residues. The germline gives CDR1 MNHEY, CDR2 SMNVEV (reference sequence). Trimming took off 2 bases at V and 2 bases at J, with 12 bases between the two ends. CDR3 in amino acids: CASSLRAGRTNEKLFF. The CDR3 bases are TGTGCCAGCAGTTTAAGGGCAGGGCGCACTAATGAAAAACTGTTTTTT. Using reference TRBV27 and TRBJ1-4 for the parts outside the CDR3, the full variable domain is EAQVTQNPRYLITVTGKKLTVTCSQNMNHEYMSWYRQDPGLGLRQIYYSMNVEVTDKGDVPEGYKVSRKEKRNFPLILESPSPNQTSLYFCASSLRAGRTNEKLFFGSGTQLSVL.

CDR3 region: CASSYDRGTEAFF. DNA for the CDR3: TGTGCCAGCAGTTATGACAGGGGTACTGAAGCTTTCTTT. The V gene is TRBV6-5, the J gene TRBJ1-1; 8 bases map to TRBD1. This CDR3 comprises 13 residues. Germline loops: CDR1 MNHEY, CDR2 SVGAGI. Losses at the gene ends were 3 bases for V and 5 bases for J; bases not matched to a gene: 2.

V usage is TRBV7-2 and J usage is TRBJ2-1, with D unclear. The germline V gene has CDR1 SGHTA and CDR2 FQGNSA. The CDR3 length is 11 residues. Deletions cut 5 bases from V and 10 bases from J, with 9 bases between. The CDR3 loop is CASSRTREQFF. Written as DNA, the CDR3 is TGTGCCAGCAGCCGTACCCGAGAGCAGTTCTTC.

The V gene is TRBV6-1, the J gene TRBJ1-1; weak D call: TRBD1 (5 bases). V shed 6 bases and J shed 4 bases, with 18 bases lying between them. The CDR3 contains 15 residues. Germline V gene lookup returns CDR1 MNHNS and CDR2 SASEGT. The CDR3 sequence: CASRLHAVGRTEAFF. CDR3 sequence (DNA): TGTGCCAGCAGACTCCACGCTGTGGGGCGCACTGAAGCTTTCTTT.

The CDR3 loop reads CASSSGRPDTQYF. In DNA, the CDR3 is TGTGCCAGCAGCTCAGGACGCCCAGATACGCAGTATTTT. The chain has TRBV11-3 and TRBJ2-3, with D unresolved. Germline CDR1 and CDR2: SGHNT and YENEEA. The V and J ends lost 4 bases and 4 bases respectively, with 9 bases between them. This CDR3 spans 13 amino acids. Looking up the rest from reference TRBV11-3 and TRBJ2-3 gives the full variable domain: EAGVVQSPRYKIIEKKQPVAFWCNPISGHNTLYWYLQNLGQGPELLIRYENEEAVDDSQLPKDRFSAERLKGVDSTLKIQPAELGDSAVYLCASSSGRPDTQYFGPGTRLTVL.

The chain employs TRBV6-4 and TRBJ2-2; TRBD2 matches 7 bases. Trimming removed 0 bases from V and 8 bases from J; junction bases left unmatched: 9. This CDR3 has 16 amino acids. The germline V gene has CDR1 MRHNA and CDR2 SNTAGT. This CDR3 reads CASSDSMRESLGELFF. Here the CDR3 DNA reads TGTGCCAGCAGTGACTCTATGCGGGAGAGTTTGGGGGAGCTGTTTTTT.

The chain is built from TRBV29-1 and TRBJ1-1, with unresolved D. Trimming removed 6 bases at V and 4 bases at J, with 12 bases between. Germline loops: CDR1 SQVTM, CDR2 ANQGSEA. The CDR3 sequence is 12 residues long. CDR3 bases: TGCAGCGTGAGGGCGGGGTTCACTGAAGCTTTCTTT. Protein sequence: CSVRAGFTEAFF.

The V gene is TRBV5-1, the J gene TRBJ2-7; unclear D gene. CDR1 is SGHRS and CDR2 is YFSETQ in the germline V gene. Trimming pared 0 bases from V and 1 base from J, leaving 8 bases between. The CDR3 is 14 residues long. The CDR3 here is CASSLDANSYEQYF. In DNA form, the CDR3 reads TGCGCCAGCAGCTTGGACGCGAATTCCTACGAGCAGTACTTC.

V gene TRBV11-2 combines with J gene TRBJ1-1, with D unresolved. The germline gives CDR1 SGHAT, CDR2 FQNNGV. The CDR3 contains 14 residues. V was shortened by 1 base and J by 5 bases, with 11 bases between the two germline ends. The CDR3 DNA reads TGTGCCAGCAGCTTAGTGGTGGGTCGGACTGAAGCTTTCTTT. Protein: CASSLVVGRTEAFF.

J is TRBJ2-2 and V is TRBV14; D call uncertain. Between the trimmed V and J ends, which lost 3 bases and 1 base, there was a span of 6 bases. Germline V gene lookup returns CDR1 SGHDN and CDR2 FVKESK. The CDR3 has 14 amino acids. For the CDR3, the DNA is TGTGCCAGCAGCCAGTTCGGGAACACCGGGGAGCTGTTTTTT. Translating it yields CASSQFGNTGELFF. The full variable domain, completed using reference TRBV14 and TRBJ2-2, is EAGVTQFPSHSVIEKGQTVTLRCDPISGHDNLYWYRRVMGKEIKFLLHFVKESKQDESGMPNNRFLAERTGGTYSTLKVQPAELEDSGVYFCASSQFGNTGELFFGEGSRLTVL.

The chain employs TRBV30 and TRBJ2-6; D possibly uses TRBD1 or TRBD2 (6 bases each). CDR1 is GTSNPN and CDR2 is SVGIG in the germline V gene (reference sequence). Trimming left V 0 bases short and J 0 bases short, with 9 bases between. The CDR3 has 16 residues. CDR3: CAWSVGGGSGANVLTF. The CDR3 DNA reads TGTGCCTGGAGTGTAGGGGGAGGCTCTGGGGCCAACGTCCTGACTTTC.

The V call is TRBV7-9, the J call TRBJ2-2, with 8 bases matching TRBD1. V was pared by 5 bases and J by 0 bases, with 14 bases of the junction left unmatched. The V gene's germline CDR1 is SEHNR and CDR2 FQNEAQ (reference sequence). The CDR3 spans 19 residues. The CDR3 sequence is CASSVLGQGALANTGELFF. The CDR3 DNA reads as TGTGCCAGCAGCGTCCTAGGACAGGGCGCCCTGGCGAACACCGGGGAGCTGTTTTTT.

The chain employs TRBV5-1 and TRBJ2-7; 8 nucleotides match TRBD1. CDR1 and CDR2 from the germline V gene are SGHRS and YFSETQ. With 4 bases clipped from V and 2 bases from J, the junction kept 5 bases outside the gene matches. The CDR3 loop spans 14 amino acids. For the CDR3, the DNA is TGCGCCAGCAGCGCACAGACAGGGGCCTACGAGCAGTACTTC. This gives the protein CASSAQTGAYEQYF.

CDR3 nucleotide sequence: TGCGCCAGCAGCCCAACTAGACAGGGGACAGATACGCAGTATTTT. Residues: CASSPTRQGTDTQYF. The V and J genes are TRBV5-1 and TRBJ2-3; 8 bases align to TRBD1. In germline, CDR1 is SGHRS, CDR2 YFSETQ. The CDR3 loop spans 15 amino acids. The junction had 7 bases not matched to a gene; V was cut back by 4 bases and J by 3 bases.

This sequence joins TRBV18 and TRBJ2-7; 9 nucleotides line up with TRBD2. Germline values: CDR1 KGHSH, CDR2 LQKENI. CDR3 length equals 15 residues. V lost 6 bases, J lost 0 bases, and 6 bases stayed unmatched. DNA for the CDR3: TGTGCCAGCTCCCAGAGCGGGGGGAGCTCCTACGAGCAGTACTTC. Protein sequence: CASSQSGGSSYEQYF.

This chain connects TRBV28 to TRBJ2-1, with 9 bases identical to TRBD2. V shed 5 bases and J 0 bases; nucleotides not matched to a gene: 17. The germline gives CDR1 MDHEN, CDR2 SYDVKM. The CDR3 is 20 amino acids. CDR3 region: CASSLPSGTSIFSSYNEQFF. The CDR3 DNA reads TGTGCCAGCAGTCTACCGTCCGGGACTAGCATTTTTAGCTCCTACAATGAGCAGTTCTTC. Together with reference TRBV28 and TRBJ2-1, the CDR3 gives the full variable domain: DVKVTQSSRYLVKRTGEKVFLECVQDMDHENMFWYRQDPGLGLRLIYFSYDVKMKEKGDIPEGYSVSREKKERFSLILESASTNQTSMYLCASSLPSGTSIFSSYNEQFFGPGTRLTVL.

CDR3 region: CASEPTGKGNQPQHF. The CDR3 DNA reads as TGTGCCAGTGAACCTACAGGGAAGGGCAATCAGCCCCAGCATTTT. The rearrangement uses TRBV19 and TRBJ1-5; a possible D gene is TRBD1 (6 bases). Germline CDR1 reads LNHDA; CDR2 reads SQIVND (reference sequence). This CDR3 region has 15 residues. Trimming removed 8 bases at V and 2 bases at J, with 16 bases between.

In nucleotides, the CDR3 is TGTGCCAGCAGCTTGGGGACGGATCAGCCCCAGCATTTT. As protein: CASSLGTDQPQHF. This chain connects TRBV5-5 to TRBJ1-5; D is ambiguous. Germline values: CDR1 SGHKS, CDR2 YYEKEE (reference sequence). The CDR3 is 13 residues long. V gave up 0 bases and J gave up 5 bases, with 6 bases separating them.

The gene calls are TRBV5-1 and TRBJ2-2; TRBD1 agrees at 7 bases. V lost 3 bases to trimming and J lost 7 bases; unmatched junction nucleotides: 12. This CDR3 region has 16 residues. CDR1 is SGHRS, CDR2 YFSETQ, per germline. CDR3 coding DNA: TGCGCCAGCAGCTGGGTGTACAGGGGTCGAAGCGGGGAGCTGTTTTTT. Its translation is CASSWVYRGRSGELFF.

The V and J genes are TRBV30 and TRBJ1-3; no clear D. V was trimmed by 1 base and J by 7 bases, leaving 2 bases between them. Germline V gene data show CDR1 as GTSNPN and CDR2 as SVGIG (reference sequence). This CDR3 comprises 10 residues. The chain's CDR3 is CAWSDNTIYF. The DNA of the CDR3 is TGTGCCTGGAGTGATAACACCATATATTTT.

The chain has TRBV11-2 and TRBJ2-4; 14 bases match TRBD2. Per the germline V gene, CDR1 is SGHAT and CDR2 is FQNNGV. This CDR3 has 17 amino acids. The V and J ends lost 5 bases and 7 bases, in that order; junction bases with no gene match: 10. The CDR3 nucleotides read TGTGCCAGCAGCCACCCCAGGACTAGCGGGAGGAGTAACATTCAGTACTTC. It encodes CASSHPRTSGRSNIQYF.

This chain connects TRBV9 to TRBJ2-1, with TRBD1 matching 7 bases. The CDR3 spans 15 residues. Germline trimming cut 3 bases from V and 2 bases from J; bases unmatched to any gene: 5. CDR1 SGDLS and CDR2 YYNGEE come from the germline V gene. CDR3 protein: CASSGPDRTYNEQFF. The DNA for the CDR3 is TGTGCCAGCAGCGGGCCGGACAGGACCTACAATGAGCAGTTCTTC.